A selection of T cell receptor beta chains follows, all from one sample in a study of T cell responses to AZD1222 COVID-19 vaccine. Sequencing used immunoSEQ multiplex PCR; TCRdb keeps in-frame clones, though not all of them. The sample consists of some 120,000 clones, around 93% of them appearing once. The sample consisted of peripheral blood, taken 28 days after the second AZD1222 dose. The receptors come from an adult who received the AZD1222 COVID-19 vaccine. CDR3s include the opening cysteine and the closing phenylalanine or tryptophan. The order of the fields is V gene, J gene, CDR3 protein.

v_gene: TRBV7-8; j_gene: TRBJ1-2; CDR3aa: CASSLRAGDGYTF
v_gene: TRBV18; j_gene: TRBJ1-5; CDR3aa: CASSPSGGNQPQHF
v_gene: TRBV6-2/TRBV6-3; j_gene: TRBJ2-1; CDR3aa: CASSRYLGTYNEQFF
v_gene: TRBV7-9; j_gene: TRBJ2-7; CDR3aa: CASSLGTDEQYF
v_gene: TRBV24-1; j_gene: TRBJ2-3; CDR3aa: CATRSGGRGTDTQYF
v_gene: TRBV5-8; j_gene: TRBJ1-3; CDR3aa: CASSLEVSGNTIYF
v_gene: TRBV3-1/TRBV3-2; j_gene: TRBJ1-4; CDR3aa: CASSPGTGGYEKLFF
v_gene: TRBV28; j_gene: TRBJ2-7; CDR3aa: CASSTFRGPGYEQYF
v_gene: TRBV5-1; j_gene: TRBJ2-1; CDR3aa: CASSFGSRNEQFF
v_gene: TRBV6-5; j_gene: TRBJ1-5; CDR3aa: CASSPTGLGNQPQHF
v_gene: TRBV6-5; j_gene: TRBJ2-3; CDR3aa: CASRLLAGEFDTQYF
v_gene: TRBV7-2; j_gene: TRBJ1-1; CDR3aa: CASSFGGPMNTEAFF
v_gene: TRBV5-6; j_gene: TRBJ1-1; CDR3aa: CASSSLALTEAFF
v_gene: TRBV6-5; j_gene: TRBJ1-3; CDR3aa: CASESLDTIYF
v_gene: TRBV4-1; j_gene: TRBJ2-1; CDR3aa: CASSQVSAGGSADNEQFF
v_gene: TRBV19; j_gene: TRBJ1-2; CDR3aa: CASSIPSTRFHGYTF